The text below deals with one T cell receptor beta chain. The source of the sample is a study of shared clonotypes between healthy human individuals. Measured with immunoSEQ multiplex PCR; TCRdb has only the in-frame clones, and not every one. The sample holds under 2,500,000 clones, nearly 97% seen once. Trimming took off 6 bases at V and 3 bases at J, with 23 bases between the two ends. CDR1 MNHEY and CDR2 SMNVEV come from the germline V gene (reference sequence). This CDR3 has 18 amino acids. The chain employs TRBV27 and TRBJ1-4; tentative D call: TRBD1 (5 bases). The clonotype comes from a man aged 18 to 29 in good health. Sequencing was carried out using naive CD4+ T cells sorted from blood. Regarding subset: CD45RA+ positively selected. The CDR3 loop reads CASSPTGGSFRANEKLFF. CDR3 coding DNA: TGTGCCAGCAGCCCGACCGGGGGATCCTTCAGAGCTAATGAAAAACTGTTTTTT.